The 3 T cell receptor beta chains presented below share a single source sample, sequenced in a study of naive and memory T cell subsets. A UMI-containing oligonucleotide was joined by 3' ligation to the TCR cDNA template. The SP2 primer and nested alpha and beta constant region primers amplified ligated cDNA in four rounds. TCRdb independently ran MiXCR on the 5' RACE reads; one entry per CDR3 protein. The sample shows roughly 30,000 distinct CDR3 sequences, 15% to 20% of them seen only once. Receptor source: a female donor in good health.

This clonotype was seen just once. The V call is TRBV2, the J call TRBJ2-7, with D perhaps TRBD1 or TRBD2 (5 bases each). Germline V lookup: CDR1 SNHLY, CDR2 FYNNEI. With 1 base removed from V and 3 bases from J, the gap between germline ends came to 13 bases. This CDR3 is built from 15 residues. CDR3: CASSEGRGPIYEQYF. In DNA, the CDR3 is TGTGCCAGCAGTGAAGGCCGGGGACCCATCTACGAGCAGTACTTC.

This clonotype showed up many times. CDR3 amino acids: CASSQYRDSGANVLTF. The CDR3 DNA reads as TGTGCCAGCAGTCAATACAGGGACTCTGGGGCCAACGTCCTGACTTTC. This sequence joins TRBV12-3 or TRBV12-4 and TRBJ2-6; possibly TRBD1 for D (6 bases). V lost 5 bases to trimming and J lost 0 bases, with 11 bases between them. This CDR3 has 16 residues.

Relative to its sample, this clonotype is medium-sized. The rearrangement uses TRBV29-1 and TRBJ2-5; tentatively, D is TRBD1 (9 bases). V lost 3 bases and J 6 bases, leaving 20 bases between the germline ends. This CDR3 has 15 residues. The germline V gene has CDR1 SQVTM and CDR2 ANQGSEA. The CDR3: CSVDSGTGNRQTQYF. The CDR3 nucleotides read TGCAGCGTTGATAGCGGGACAGGGAATCGACAGACCCAGTACTTC. Based on the CDR3 plus reference TRBV29-1 and TRBJ2-5, the full variable domain is SAVISQKPSRDICQRGTSLTIQCQVDSQVTMMFWYRQQPGQSLTLIATANQGSEATYESGFVIDKFPISRPNLTFSTLTVSNMSPEDSSIYLCSVDSGTGNRQTQYFGPGTRLLVL.